The clone carrying this TCR beta chain was counted only a few times. Its matching antigen is unknown. The record originates from a study of naive and memory T cell subsets. Two oligonucleotides, mixed equimolar, formed the beta constant-region primer covering TRBC1 and TRBC2. The ligated cDNA underwent four PCR rounds using SP2 and nested alpha and beta constant-region primers. Each CDR3 protein is one row after TCRdb ran MiXCR on the UMI-ligation and nested PCR reads. The data hold roughly 97,000 distinct CDR3 sequences, with approximately 15% observed a single time. The CDR3 extends over 14 amino acids. Trimming took 5 bases from V and 0 from J, leaving 10 bases between them. CDR1 is SEHNR and CDR2 is FQNEAQ in the germline V gene (reference sequence). The study, taken as a whole, reports: A few larger clonotypes appeared in naive repertoires, especially CD8, possibly memory cells re-expressing CD45RA.

The clonotype comes from a human donor in good health. The material sequenced was naive CD8+ T cells from blood. The chain recombines TRBV7-9 with TRBJ1-1, with D unclear. The DNA for the CDR3 is TGTGCCAGCAGCCCGAACCAGATGAACACTGAAGCTTTCTTT. It translates to CASSPNQMNTEAFF.